Following are 9 T cell receptor beta chains from one sample sequenced in a study of blood T cell repertoires in COVID-19 (dated by TCRdb to about 2020). Library method: the immunoSEQ multiplex PCR assay. TCRdb took over this immuneACCESS table, retaining in-frame rearrangements with V and J assigned. Such tables are incomplete; in checked studies, under half of the missing clones stem from an unresolved V gene, and the remainder is unexplained. This sample comprises about 10,000 clones, approximately 90% of them detected only once. Roughly 5.2% of the sample is held by the ten biggest clonotypes. Sequences were obtained from peripheral blood. Receptors were obtained from a human donor in a cohort sampled during active COVID-19.

The rearrangement uses TRBV7-3 and TRBJ2-7; 7 bases map to TRBD2. In germline, CDR1 is SGHTA, CDR2 FQGTGA. Losses at the gene ends were 2 bases for V and 5 bases for J; bases not matched to a gene: 9. The CDR3 contains 15 residues. CDR3 coding DNA: TGTGCCAGCAGCTTAGGCCCGCGGGGGAACAACGAGCAGTACTTC. Translation gives CASSLGPRGNNEQYF.

The chain couples TRBV14 to TRBJ1-2, with TRBD1 matching 9 bases. CDR3 length equals 14 residues. J gave up 5 bases and V 1 base, and 2 bases lay outside the gene matches. Germline V gene lookup returns CDR1 SGHDN and CDR2 FVKESK. In nucleotides, the CDR3 is TGTGCCAGCAGCCAAGGGGACAGGGTGTATGGCTACACCTTC. This translates into CASSQGDRVYGYTF.

This clone has only a few counts. The V call is TRBV5-1, the J call TRBJ2-7, with 10 nucleotides matching TRBD2. The V gene's germline CDR1 is SGHRS and CDR2 YFSETQ. CDR3 length: 17 amino acids. J was trimmed by 3 bases and V by 0 bases; bases with no gene match: 9. CDR3 coding DNA: TGCGCCAGCAGCTTGGCCTTGGCTAGCGGGGGTCTCTACGAGCAGTACTTC. This encodes CASSLALASGGLYEQYF.

The CDR3 here is CASSARQGYNEKLFF. DNA for the CDR3: TGTGCCAGCAGCGCAAGACAGGGGTATAATGAAAAACTGTTTTTT. V usage is TRBV9 and J usage is TRBJ1-4; 8 bases match TRBD1. This CDR3 contains 15 residues. Trimming at V came to 3 bases and at J to 4 bases, leaving 5 bases not matched to a gene. The germline V gene has CDR1 SGDLS and CDR2 YYNGEE.

V usage is TRBV18 and J usage is TRBJ1-5; TRBD1 matches at 8 bases. The CDR3 is 16 residues long. Losses at the gene ends were 1 base for V and 6 bases for J; bases not matched to a gene: 8. CDR1 and CDR2 from the germline V gene are KGHSH and LQKENI. The CDR3 is CASSPRPTGAGQPQHF. The CDR3 DNA reads TGTGCCAGCTCACCACGTCCGACAGGGGCGGGTCAGCCCCAGCATTTT.

The CDR3 sequence is CASSELTGRAFF. The CDR3 DNA sequence: TGCGCCAGCAGTGAGTTGACAGGGAGGGCTTTCTTT. V and J are TRBV10-2 and TRBJ1-1, with 7 bases that match TRBD1. CDR3 length: 12 residues. V was clipped by 1 base and J by 11 bases; unmatched bases: 4. Germline CDR1 and CDR2: WSHSY and SAAADI.

The chain recombines TRBV9 with TRBJ2-1; 8 bases fit TRBD1. V trimming: 4 bases; J trimming: 7 bases; junction bases outside the gene matches: 10. Germline values: CDR1 SGDLS, CDR2 YYNGEE. The CDR3 is 15 amino acids. The chain's CDR3 is CASSPATGGWNEQFF. The DNA of the CDR3 is TGTGCCAGCAGCCCCGCCACAGGGGGATGGAATGAGCAGTTCTTC.

For this clone: Without the conserved terminal phenylalanine or tryptophan, this CDR3 likely stems from a read error. The DNA is omitted, as the CDR3 cannot be located on it reliably, and the CDR3 follows TCRdb's listing. The gene calls are TRBV2 and TRBJ2-3; TRBD1 is taken as the D call from the table, unchecked against the DNA. The length of the CDR3 is 12 amino acids, counting both ends. Germline values: CDR1 SNHLY, CDR2 FYNNEI. CDR3 loop: CASSEAGRGLRV.

The chain couples TRBV5-1 to TRBJ1-3; 7 positions match TRBD1. J lost 0 bases, V lost 3 bases, and 3 bases had no gene match. Per the germline V gene, CDR1 is SGHRS and CDR2 is YFSETQ. The CDR3 has 15 amino acids. The CDR3 sequence is CASSWGQSSGNTIYF. As DNA, the CDR3 is TGCGCCAGCAGCTGGGGACAGAGCTCTGGAAACACCATATATTTT.